This T cell receptor beta chain derives from a study of T cells after yellow fever vaccination. Notes on the study in general: One caveat is that FACS-sorted repertoires could contain abundant clonotypes contaminating from the bulk population. The secondary response peaked faster, at day 5 versus 15, but was weaker. Booster samples showed a return of most primary-vaccination clones (almost 97% CD4, approximately 85% CD8).

A 5'RACE template-switching step, the method used to make TCR cDNA, added a universal primer site and UMIs. Each CDR3 protein gets one entry after TCRdb re-called the 5' RACE reads with MiXCR. The table records some 560,000 distinct CDR3 sequences, roughly 17% of them present only once. CDR1 is SNHLY and CDR2 is FYNNEI in the germline V gene. The CDR3 covers 13 residues. V shed 8 bases and J shed 4 bases, with 15 bases lying between them. This clonotype was observed a handful of times. What it binds is not known. The sequenced sample was PBMCs, obtained less than 6 days after the first yellow fever vaccination. The chain joins TRBV2 to TRBJ2-7; D is perhaps TRBD1 (6 bases). This receptor was taken from a man younger than 35 who received the YFV17D yellow fever vaccine. CDR3 nucleotides: TGTGCCAGCCATGGGCAGGGGACGTACGAGCAGTACTTC. Protein: CASHGQGTYEQYF.